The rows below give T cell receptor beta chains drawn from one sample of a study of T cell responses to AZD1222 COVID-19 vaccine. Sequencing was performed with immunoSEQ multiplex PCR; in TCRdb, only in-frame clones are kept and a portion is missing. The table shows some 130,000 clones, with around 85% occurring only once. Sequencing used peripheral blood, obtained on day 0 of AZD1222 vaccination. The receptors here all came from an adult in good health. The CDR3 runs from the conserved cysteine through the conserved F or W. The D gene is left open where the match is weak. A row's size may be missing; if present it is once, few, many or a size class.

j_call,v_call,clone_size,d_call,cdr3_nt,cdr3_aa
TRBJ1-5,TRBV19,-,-,TGTGCCAGTAGTACGGGTGGCTTCATAGGCAATCAGCCCCAGCATTTT,CASSTGGFIGNQPQHF
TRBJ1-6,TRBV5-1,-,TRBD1,TGCGCCAGCAGCTTGATACAGGGGACCAGGAATTCACCCCTCCACTTT,CASSLIQGTRNSPLHF
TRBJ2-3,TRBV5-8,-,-,TGTGCCAGCAGCCCTGGACATTATACGCAGTATTTT,CASSPGHYTQYF
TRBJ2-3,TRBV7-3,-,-,TGTGCCAGCAGCTTAAGTGATGATAAGCAGTATTTT,CASSLSDDKQYF
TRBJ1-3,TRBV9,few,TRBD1,TGTGCCAGCAGCGCCTTGACAGGGGGAAACACCATATATTTT,CASSALTGGNTIYF
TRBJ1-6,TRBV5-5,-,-,TGTGCCAGCAGCTTGGCGGGGCATTCACCCCTCCACTTT,CASSLAGHSPLHF
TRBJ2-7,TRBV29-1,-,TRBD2,TGCAGCTTTGAAACGGCTAGCGGGGGGAAAGGGACCTACGAGCAGTACTTC,CSFETASGGKGTYEQYF
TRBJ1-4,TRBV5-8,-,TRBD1,TGTGCCAGCAGCCGATTAGGGACAGGGCTACGGGAAAAACTGTTTTTT,CASSRLGTGLREKLFF
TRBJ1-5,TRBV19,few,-,TGTGCCAGTAGTCCAAGGAGGCAGCCCCAGCATTTT,CASSPRRQPQHF
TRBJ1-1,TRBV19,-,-,TGTGCCAGTAGTATAGATAGAGACACTGAAGCTTTCTTT,CASSIDRDTEAFF
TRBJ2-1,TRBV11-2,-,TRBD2,TGTGCCAGCAGCCTCCTAGCGGGGGACTACAATGAGCAGTTCTTC,CASSLLAGDYNEQFF
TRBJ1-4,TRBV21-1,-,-,TGTGCCAGCAGCAAAGGGGCCAGAAGGGAAAAACTGTTTTTT,CASSKGARREKLFF
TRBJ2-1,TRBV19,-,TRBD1,TGTGCCAGTAGTATCTATCGGACAGGGGGCAGAAATGAGCAGTTCTTC,CASSIYRTGGRNEQFF
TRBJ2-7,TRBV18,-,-,TGTGCCAGCTCACCAAATGTAGGTAGGGGAGCCGGCTACGAGCAGTACTTC,CASSPNVGRGAGYEQYF
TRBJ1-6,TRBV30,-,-,TGTGCCTGGAGTGCGGGGGTTTCACCCCTCCACTTT,CAWSAGVSPLHF
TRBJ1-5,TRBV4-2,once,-,TGTGCCAGCAGCCAAGGGAGCCAGGCAGGTCAGCCCCAGCATTTT,CASSQGSQAGQPQHF
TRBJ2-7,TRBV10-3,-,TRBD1,TGTGCCATCAGCCCTCAGGGGGCCTACGAGCAGTACTTC,CAISPQGAYEQYF
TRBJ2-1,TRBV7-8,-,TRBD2,TGTGCCAGCAAAGCGGGAGGCCAACTAGGGGAGCAGTTCTTC,CASKAGGQLGEQFF
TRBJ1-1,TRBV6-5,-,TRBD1,TGTGCCAGCACTCGACAGGGACGAAACACTGAAGCTTTCTTT,CASTRQGRNTEAFF
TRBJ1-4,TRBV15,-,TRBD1,TGTGCCACCAGCAGAGATTTAATAACCCAGGGGGCGGATGAAAAACTGTTTTTT,CATSRDLITQGADEKLFF
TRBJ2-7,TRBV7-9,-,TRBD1,TGTGCCAGCAGCTTAGTTAGAGGGACAGGAAGATCCTACGAGCAGTACTTC,CASSLVRGTGRSYEQYF